The clone carrying this TCR beta chain has just a few counts. Its antigen is not identified. With 5 bases clipped from V and 6 bases from J, the junction kept 4 bases outside the gene matches. Germline V gene data show CDR1 as SGDLS and CDR2 as YYNGEE. There are 12 residues in the CDR3. This specimen belongs to a study of T-cell memory formation after mild COVID-19. Study-wide results and caveats: Mainly in CM and EM were contracting CD4+ clones; CD8+ were in EMRA.

TCRdb independently ran MiXCR on the 5' RACE reads; one entry per CDR3 protein. The table records roughly 100,000 distinct CDR3 sequences, under 15% of them present only once. The sequencing sample was made of PBMCs or a T cell subset sorted from them (not recorded which). The sequence was collected from an adult woman who had mild COVID-19 (a few samples of this study predate the infection). Cell type and time point are not known. The gene calls are TRBV9 and TRBJ1-1, with 7 bases identical to TRBD1. The CDR3 reads CASREQGPEAFF. The CDR3 bases are TGTGCCAGCAGAGAACAGGGGCCTGAAGCTTTCTTT.